These 9 T cell receptor beta chains came from one sample sequenced in a study of blood T cell repertoires in COVID-19. TCRdb's copy holds only in-frame clones and misses some; the assay was immunoSEQ multiplex PCR. This table has around 30,000 clones, 91% appearing once. Sequenced material: peripheral blood. The source of these receptors is a human donor in a cohort sampled during active COVID-19.

This clone occurred once. The chain employs TRBV5-6 and TRBJ1-1, with 8 bases fitting TRBD1. V was pared by 1 base and J by 1 base, with 6 bases of the junction left unmatched. CDR3 length equals 16 residues. The germline V gene encodes CDR1 SGHDT and CDR2 YYEEEE. The CDR3 DNA follows: TGTGCCAGCAGCTTGCCCGGGACAGGCAAGAACACTGAAGCTTTCTTT. Its translation: CASSLPGTGKNTEAFF.

The chain recombines TRBV19 with TRBJ1-5, with D hard to call. The germline V gene has CDR1 LNHDA and CDR2 SQIVND (reference sequence). This CDR3 has 16 amino acids. Trimming shortened V by 3 bases and J by 8 bases, and 20 bases separated the two germline ends. This CDR3 is CASSMEVGLGPEPQHF. CDR3 bases: TGTGCCAGTAGTATGGAGGTTGGATTGGGTCCGGAGCCCCAGCATTTT.

The chain is built from TRBV3-1 (or the pseudogene TRBV3-2) and TRBJ2-1; 8 nucleotides match TRBD2. CDR1 is LGHDT, CDR2 YNNKEL, per germline (reference sequence). Trimming removed 0 bases from V and 12 bases from J; junction bases left unmatched: 13. This CDR3 is built from 16 residues. The CDR3 DNA sequence: TGTGCCAGCAGCCAAGAGGGGACTAGGCTCCTTCGGGGGCAGTTCTTC. Residues: CASSQEGTRLLRGQFF.

The chain has TRBV3-1 (or the pseudogene TRBV3-2) and TRBJ2-5; 9 positions agree with TRBD1. Germline-derived CDR1 and CDR2 are LGHDT and YNNKEL (reference sequence). This CDR3 region has 15 residues. Germline trimming cut 4 bases from V and 5 bases from J; bases unmatched to any gene: 8. The CDR3 DNA sequence: TGTGCCAGCAGCCCGCGGACAGGGGTCCGGGAGACCCAGTACTTC. Its translation: CASSPRTGVRETQYF.

This clone appeared a few times. This chain links TRBV11-3 with TRBJ2-1; 7 bases align to TRBD1. CDR1 and CDR2 (germline): SGHNT, YENEEA. The CDR3 consists of 14 residues. V lost 7 bases, J lost 2 bases, and 5 bases stayed unmatched. Here the CDR3 DNA reads TGTGCCAGCATCAAAGGGGGCCCCTACAATGAGCAGTTCTTC. Protein sequence: CASIKGGPYNEQFF.

The chain employs TRBV2 and TRBJ2-7; TRBD1 aligns across 8 bases. V was clipped by 8 bases and J by 5 bases; unmatched bases: 11. CDR1 and CDR2 (germline): SNHLY, FYNNEI. This CDR3 comprises 14 residues. The CDR3 bases are TGTGCCAGCGGGGACAGGCGGCAAAAGGACGAGCAGTACGTC. Encoded protein: CASGDRRQKDEQYV.

The chain joins TRBV30 to TRBJ2-3; 8 positions agree with TRBD1. This CDR3 region has 13 residues. Germline V gene lookup returns CDR1 GTSNPN and CDR2 SVGIG (reference sequence). The V gene end was trimmed by 5 bases and the J gene end by 4 bases; junction bases not matched to a gene: 5. The CDR3 protein is CAWSDRVADTQYF. CDR3 sequence (DNA): TGTGCCTGGTCGGACAGGGTAGCAGATACGCAGTATTTT.

The gene calls are TRBV9 and TRBJ2-5, with 9 bases aligning to TRBD2. CDR1 and CDR2 (germline): SGDLS, YYNGEE. V shed 0 bases and J 5 bases; nucleotides not matched to a gene: 8. The CDR3 contains 16 residues. In DNA, the CDR3 is TGTGCCAGCAGCGTAGAGCGGGGGGCATTTGGGGAGACCCAGTACTTC. Translation: CASSVERGAFGETQYF.

V usage is TRBV2 and J usage is TRBJ1-4; D remains unclear. Germline loops: CDR1 SNHLY, CDR2 FYNNEI. Trimming shortened V by 4 bases and J by 8 bases, and 20 bases separated the two germline ends. CDR3 length: 16 residues. The CDR3 loop reads CASSGGPGLTGEKLFF. The CDR3 DNA follows: TGTGCCAGCAGTGGCGGACCGGGCCTCACGGGGGAAAAACTGTTTTTT.